These 31 T cell receptor beta chains originate from one sample sequenced in a study of PD-1 blockade in classical Hodgkin lymphoma. Relapse after autologous stem cell transplantation occurred in every patient, and brentuximab vedotin exposure varied. TCRdb's copy holds only in-frame clones and misses some; the assay was immunoSEQ multiplex PCR. This table holds 95,000 to 100,000 clones, around 88% found once. The specimen comprised peripheral blood mononuclear cells (PBMCs), sampled before the second cycle of nivolumab. These receptors were taken from a human donor with classical Hodgkin lymphoma.

The CDR3 sequence is CASRGGTGGNQPQHF. In DNA, the CDR3 is TGTGCCAGCAGAGGGGGGACAGGGGGCAATCAGCCCCAGCATTTT. The chain uses TRBV2 and TRBJ1-5; 10 positions agree with TRBD1. Germline values: CDR1 SNHLY, CDR2 FYNNEI. J was trimmed by 2 bases and V by 6 bases; bases with no gene match: 4. This CDR3 region has 15 residues.

J is TRBJ1-2 and V is TRBV30; perhaps TRBD1 as D (5 bases). Germline V gives CDR1 GTSNPN, CDR2 SVGIG (reference sequence). The ends were cut back, 2 bases at V and 8 bases at J, with 15 bases in the middle. This CDR3 is built from 13 residues. CDR3: CAWSFVGAGGYTF. The CDR3 DNA is TGTGCCTGGAGTTTTGTAGGGGCGGGGGGCTACACCTTC.

CDR3: CAWGDRVGYGYTF. The CDR3 DNA is TGTGCCTGGGGGGACAGGGTCGGGTATGGCTACACCTTC. The chain carries TRBV30 and TRBJ1-2; 9 bases align to TRBD1. Trimming took 5 bases from V and 5 from J; bases not matched to a gene: 6. From germline, CDR1 is GTSNPN and CDR2 SVGIG (reference sequence). The CDR3 contains 13 residues.

V usage is TRBV19 and J usage is TRBJ1-6, with 9 nucleotides matching TRBD1. Germline CDR1 is LNHDA and CDR2 is SQIVND (reference sequence). The CDR3 has 16 amino acids. The ends lost 7 bases at V and 10 bases at J; junction bases unmatched: 14. CDR3 amino acids: CASTQTPGQGGSPLHF. CDR3 DNA sequence: TGTGCCAGTACCCAAACCCCGGGACAGGGCGGGTCACCCCTCCACTTT.

The chain is built from TRBV21-1 and TRBJ1-4. TRBV21-1 is given as a pseudogene. This CDR3 comprises 14 residues. CDR3 sequence: CASSKPPANEKLFF. DNA for the CDR3: TGTGCCAGCAGCAAACCCCCGGCTAATGAAAAACTGTTTTTT.

The V call is TRBV10-1, the J call TRBJ2-2; D is perhaps TRBD1 (7 bases). The CDR3 length is 21 residues. Germline values: CDR1 WNHNN, CDR2 SYGVQD (reference sequence). Between the trimmed V and J ends, which lost 0 bases and 0 bases, there was a span of 23 bases. For the CDR3, the DNA is TGCGCCAGCAGTGAGTCCGGCTCAGGGGGAGGTCTTTACGCGAACACCGGGGAGCTGTTTTTT. Translation gives CASSESGSGGGLYANTGELFF.

About this clone: A read error may account for a junction end that differs from germline. The V call is TRBV5-1, the J call TRBJ1-5; tentatively, D is TRBD1 (5 bases). This CDR3 has 13 amino acids. Germline lookup yields CDR1 SGHRS and CDR2 YFSETQ. This CDR3 is CASSLEGREGQHF. The CDR3 DNA sequence: TGTGCCAGCAGCTTGGAGGGCAGGGAGGGCCAGCATTTT. Combining the CDR3 with reference TRBV5-1 and TRBJ1-5 gives the whole variable domain KAGVTQTPRYLIKTRGQQVTLSCSPISGHRSVSWYQQTPGQGLQFLFEYFSETQRNKGNFPGRFSGRQFSNSRSEMNVSTLELGDSALYLCASSLEGREGQHFGDGTRLSIL.

The rearrangement joins TRBV15 to TRBJ1-6; D is perhaps TRBD1 (6 bases). Trimming took off 0 bases at V and 0 bases at J, with 12 bases between the two ends. This CDR3 is built from 18 residues. CDR1 and CDR2 (germline): LNHNV, YYDKDF (reference sequence). The CDR3 loop is CATSRDTGSSSYNSPLHF. CDR3 nucleotide sequence: TGTGCCACCAGCAGAGACACAGGGTCTAGCTCCTATAATTCACCCCTCCACTTT.

The chain combines TRBV5-1 with TRBJ2-3; 13 bases fit TRBD2. CDR1 is SGHRS, CDR2 YFSETQ, per germline. V was clipped by 1 base and J by 3 bases; unmatched bases: 5. The CDR3 sequence is 17 residues long. The CDR3 bases are TGCGCCAGCAGCTTGTGGGGACTAGCGGGGAGAACAGATACGCAGTATTTT. Residues: CASSLWGLAGRTDTQYF.

The V call is TRBV6-6, the J call TRBJ2-5; D possibly corresponds to TRBD2 (6 bases). The germline CDR1 and CDR2 sequences are MNHNY and SVGAGI (reference sequence). The CDR3 totals 14 residues. The germline V and J ends were trimmed by 2 bases and 2 bases, with 9 bases remaining between them. CDR3 nucleotides: TGTGCCAGCAGTTACCCGGGAGCACAAGAGACCCAGTACTTC. This translates into CASSYPGAQETQYF.

V is TRBV4-1 and J is TRBJ2-5, with D hard to call. Germline CDR1 MGHRA, CDR2 YSYEKL. The CDR3 has 14 residues. V was pared by 4 bases and J by 8 bases, with 17 bases between. CDR3 amino acids: CASSPAGSGFTQYF. The CDR3 DNA is TGCGCCAGCAGCCCGGCCGGCTCCGGGTTCACCCAGTACTTC.

The chain combines TRBV7-2 with TRBJ1-3; tentatively, D is TRBD1 (5 bases). Trimming took off 0 bases at V and 9 bases at J, with 12 bases between the two ends. The germline gives CDR1 SGHTA, CDR2 FQGNSA. The CDR3 sequence is 14 residues long. CDR3 DNA sequence: TGTGCCAGCAGCTTAGCAGGGACTTGGGGCACCATATATTTT. Its translation: CASSLAGTWGTIYF.

The rearrangement links TRBV4-3 to TRBJ2-3; D not resolved. Trimming pared 0 bases from V and 5 bases from J, leaving 15 bases between. Per the germline V gene, CDR1 is LGHNA and CDR2 is YSLEER. This CDR3 is 16 amino acids long. CDR3 protein: CASSQDPYSWEDTQYF. The CDR3 nucleotides are TGCGCCAGCAGCCAAGACCCGTACTCCTGGGAAGATACGCAGTATTTT.

V is TRBV6-4 and J is TRBJ2-1; 9 bases map to TRBD1. This CDR3 contains 15 residues. CDR1 is MRHNA, CDR2 SNTAGT, per germline. The V gene end was trimmed by 2 bases and the J gene end by 5 bases; junction bases not matched to a gene: 4. The CDR3 DNA reads as TGTGCCAGCAGTGACGCCGGGACAGGGCACAATGAGCAGTTCTTC. It translates to CASSDAGTGHNEQFF.

This clone has just one count. The chain carries TRBV5-8 and TRBJ1-1, with a weak D call TRBD1 (5 bases). This CDR3 spans 14 amino acids. CDR1 is SGHTS, CDR2 YDEGEE, per germline. Trimming took 4 bases from V and 3 from J, leaving 13 bases between them. The CDR3 sequence: CASSPYRTYTEAFF. DNA for the CDR3: TGTGCCAGCAGCCCTTACAGGACTTACACTGAAGCTTTCTTT. Based on the CDR3 plus reference TRBV5-8 and TRBJ1-1, the full variable domain is EAGVTQSPTHLIKTRGQQATLRCSPISGHTSVYWYQQALGLGLQFLLWYDEGEERNRGNFPPRFSGRQFPNYSSELNVNALELEDSALYLCASSPYRTYTEAFFGQGTRLTVV.

The J gene is TRBJ1-2, the V gene TRBV5-6; no clear D. In germline, CDR1 is SGHDT, CDR2 YYEEEE. V was clipped by 1 base and J by 2 bases, with 0 bases between them. The CDR3 covers 11 residues. CDR3 coding DNA: TGTGCCAGCAGCTTGAACTATGGCTACACCTTC. This codes for CASSLNYGYTF.

V gene TRBV28 combines with J gene TRBJ2-7; the D call may be TRBD1 or TRBD2 (6 bases each). The V end lost 5 bases, the J end lost 6 bases, and 20 bases lay between the germline ends. This CDR3 has 15 amino acids. Germline loops: CDR1 MDHEN, CDR2 SYDVKM. The CDR3 reads CASSGGTQRKAEQYF. In DNA form, the CDR3 reads TGTGCCAGCAGTGGGGGGACACAGAGAAAGGCCGAGCAGTACTTC.

This chain joins TRBV7-2 and TRBJ2-1, with a tentative D call TRBD2 (5 bases). V lost 5 bases to trimming and J lost 9 bases, with 20 bases between them. Germline V gene data show CDR1 as SGHTA and CDR2 as FQGNSA. There are 15 residues in the CDR3. The CDR3 here is CASSLDRGSPGEQFF. CDR3 nucleotide sequence: TGTGCCAGCAGCCTCGACCGCGGGTCGCCGGGTGAGCAGTTCTTC.

J is TRBJ1-2 and V is TRBV5-4; no clear D. The CDR3 is 12 residues long. The V end was cut by 5 bases, the J end by 2 bases, with 7 bases between. In germline, CDR1 is SGHNT, CDR2 YYREEE (reference sequence). The CDR3 reads CASRRSNYGYTF. In DNA form, the CDR3 reads TGTGCCAGCAGACGGTCGAACTATGGCTACACCTTC.

The chain carries TRBV10-3 and TRBJ1-2; D gene unclear. The length of the CDR3 is 13 residues. The germline V and J ends were trimmed by 1 base and 3 bases, with 6 bases remaining between them. Germline V gene data show CDR1 as ENHRY and CDR2 as SYGVKD. CDR3 sequence reads: CAISEWGDYGYTF. For the CDR3, the DNA is TGTGCCATCAGTGAGTGGGGTGACTATGGCTACACCTTC.

For the CDR3, the DNA is TGTGCCTGGAGTGTGTCGCGGCCCTACGAGCAGTACTTC. Translation: CAWSVSRPYEQYF. This sequence joins TRBV30 and TRBJ2-7; D uncertain. Deletions cut 0 bases from V and 2 bases from J, with 8 bases between. The germline gives CDR1 GTSNPN, CDR2 SVGIG (reference sequence). The CDR3 contains 13 residues.

The genes are TRBV7-8 and TRBJ2-1; 10 positions match TRBD1. V dropped 0 bases and J dropped 9; count of bases not matched to a gene: 5. The V gene's germline CDR1 is SGHVS and CDR2 FQNEAQ. The CDR3 extends over 15 amino acids. CDR3 sequence: CASSLAGTGVGEQFF. CDR3 coding DNA: TGTGCCAGCAGCTTAGCTGGGACAGGGGTGGGTGAGCAGTTCTTC.

This chain joins TRBV9 and TRBJ2-1; TRBD2 aligns across 10 bases. Germline lookup yields CDR1 SGDLS and CDR2 YYNGEE. V lost 4 bases and J lost 9; bases outside the gene matches: 10. CDR3 length: 15 residues. CDR3 residues: CASSPHLAGGSEQFF. The DNA of the CDR3 is TGTGCCAGCAGCCCCCACTTAGCGGGGGGCAGTGAGCAGTTCTTC.

V is TRBV6-7 and J is TRBJ1-5; the D gene is possibly TRBD1 (5 bases). TRBV6-7 has ORF status, its function being uncertain. Deletions cut 0 bases from V and 0 bases from J, with 9 bases between. The CDR3 spans 16 residues. CDR3 region: CASSYSRGCSNQPQHF. CDR3 coding DNA: TGTGCCAGCAGTTACTCGAGGGGTTGTAGCAATCAGCCCCAGCATTTT.

This CDR3 is CATSSIALSTDTQYF. The CDR3 bases are TGTGCCACCAGCAGTATTGCGCTCAGCACAGATACGCAGTATTTT. The chain carries TRBV15 and TRBJ2-3; no reliable D call. The CDR3 sequence is 15 residues long. The germline V and J ends were trimmed by 3 bases and 0 bases, with 10 bases remaining between them. Germline CDR1 and CDR2: LNHNV and YYDKDF (reference sequence).

The chain employs TRBV25-1 and TRBJ1-6, with 12 bases aligning to TRBD1. This CDR3 is built from 14 residues. Looked up from germline, CDR1 is MGHDK and CDR2 is SYGVNS. J was trimmed by 5 bases and V by 8 bases; bases with no gene match: 1. The CDR3 protein is CASGDRGHNSPLHF. The CDR3 nucleotides read TGTGCCAGCGGGGACAGGGGGCATAATTCACCCCTCCACTTT.

The chain employs TRBV6-5 and TRBJ2-1; D not resolved. Germline V gene sequence: CDR1 MNHEY, CDR2 SVGAGI. Trimming took 6 bases from V and 12 from J, leaving 24 bases between them. This CDR3 has 15 amino acids. The DNA for the CDR3 is TGTGCCAGCAGCCCAGACGGCAATGAGCAGTCGCGGCAGTTCTTC. This translates into CASSPDGNEQSRQFF.

This clone was recorded a few times. The chain recombines TRBV5-1 with TRBJ1-2; tentatively, D is TRBD1 (5 bases). Germline loops: CDR1 SGHRS, CDR2 YFSETQ. The CDR3 runs to 15 residues. V gave up 4 bases and J gave up 4 bases, with 17 bases separating them. CDR3 residues: CASSPSGPRAYGYTF. DNA for the CDR3: TGCGCCAGCAGCCCATCAGGGCCACGCGCCTATGGCTACACCTTC. Full variable domain (rest looked up from reference TRBV5-1 and TRBJ1-2): KAGVTQTPRYLIKTRGQQVTLSCSPISGHRSVSWYQQTPGQGLQFLFEYFSETQRNKGNFPGRFSGRQFSNSRSEMNVSTLELGDSALYLCASSPSGPRAYGYTFGSGTRLTVV.

The gene calls are TRBV19 and TRBJ2-3; 9 bases are shared with TRBD1. Per germline, CDR1 LNHDA and CDR2 SQIVND (reference sequence). V lost 7 bases, J lost 3 bases, and 5 bases stayed unmatched. This CDR3 is 14 amino acids long. CDR3 loop: CASTLGQGTDTQYF. In nucleotides, the CDR3 is TGTGCCAGTACTCTGGGACAGGGAACAGATACGCAGTATTTT.

There are a few counts of this clone. The chain links TRBV10-1 to TRBJ1-6; weak D call: TRBD1 (6 bases). The CDR3 is made up of 15 amino acids. The V gene's germline CDR1 is WNHNN and CDR2 SYGVQD (reference sequence). V shed 4 bases and J shed 5 bases, with 12 bases lying between them. The CDR3 DNA reads as TGCGCCAGCAGTGTCGACAGGCTGGATAATTCACCCCTCCACTTT. Encoded protein: CASSVDRLDNSPLHF.

Of note for this clone: Other DNA sequences of this sample code for an identical CDR3. The rearrangement uses TRBV7-2 and TRBJ1-1, with TRBD1 matching over 7 bases. There are 14 residues in the CDR3. In germline, CDR1 is SGHTA, CDR2 FQGNSA. V gave up 5 bases and J gave up 4 bases; unmatched junction bases: 7. CDR3 amino acids: CASSPKQGSTEAFF. Here the CDR3 DNA reads TGTGCCAGCAGCCCAAAACAGGGGTCCACTGAAGCTTTCTTT.